One and the same sample provided the 25 T cell receptor beta chains below, sequenced in a study of control samples from healthy donors and cancer patients. TCRdb's copy holds only in-frame clones and misses some; the assay was immunoSEQ multiplex PCR. This table holds some 410,000 clones, roughly 90% found once. Source material: PBMCs. All receptors derive from a man aged 40-50 years with head and neck cancer.

The V gene is TRBV19, the J gene TRBJ1-1; D is ambiguous. CDR1 is LNHDA, CDR2 SQIVND, per germline (reference sequence). The CDR3 has 11 residues. With 7 bases removed from V and 10 bases from J, the gap between germline ends came to 13 bases. CDR3 protein: CASISWFGAFF. The CDR3, as DNA: TGTGCCAGTATTTCTTGGTTTGGAGCTTTCTTT.

This chain uses TRBV7-2 with TRBJ1-4, with TRBD1 as a possible D gene (6 bases). This CDR3 is built from 17 residues. Trimming left V 1 base short and J 3 bases short, with 15 bases between. In germline, CDR1 is SGHTA, CDR2 FQGNSA. CDR3 loop: CASSLELGRGANEKLFF. DNA of the CDR3: TGTGCCAGCAGCTTAGAATTAGGCAGGGGAGCTAATGAAAAACTGTTTTTT.

The chain is built from TRBV6-2 or TRBV6-3 and TRBJ2-7; D gene uncertain. Looked up from germline, CDR1 is MNHEY and CDR2 is SVGEGT. The V and J ends lost 2 bases and 5 bases respectively, with 4 bases between them. The CDR3 is made up of 11 amino acids. The CDR3 sequence: CASSYADEQYF. The CDR3 coding sequence is TGTGCCAGCAGTTACGCCGACGAGCAGTACTTC.

This chain joins TRBV11-2 and TRBJ1-1; D remains unclear. Germline V lookup: CDR1 SGHAT, CDR2 FQNNGV. This CDR3 comprises 16 residues. V gave up 2 bases and J gave up 4 bases, with 17 bases separating them. In DNA form, the CDR3 reads TGTGCCAGCAGCTTAATCGGTGGGGATCGGACCACTGAAGCTTTCTTT. Its translation is CASSLIGGDRTTEAFF.

There are a few counts of this clone. This chain links TRBV6-1 with TRBJ2-2; D is ambiguous. This CDR3 comprises 12 residues. Per germline, CDR1 MNHNS and CDR2 SASEGT. Between the trimmed V and J ends, which lost 1 base and 6 bases, there was a span of 3 bases. CDR3 DNA: TGTGCCAGCAGTGAAGGTGCCGGGGAGCTGTTTTTT. As protein: CASSEGAGELFF.

The genes are TRBV5-1 and TRBJ1-1, with TRBD1 as a possible D gene (6 bases). Trimming cost V 5 bases and J 8 bases, with 10 bases left between them. This CDR3 comprises 11 residues. Germline values: CDR1 SGHRS, CDR2 YFSETQ. DNA for the CDR3: TGCGCCAGCAGTCAGGACAGAGAAGCTTTCTTT. It specifies CASSQDREAFF. Together with reference TRBV5-1 and TRBJ1-1, the CDR3 gives the full variable domain: KAGVTQTPRYLIKTRGQQVTLSCSPISGHRSVSWYQQTPGQGLQFLFEYFSETQRNKGNFPGRFSGRQFSNSRSEMNVSTLELGDSALYLCASSQDREAFFGQGTRLTVV.

The chain is built from TRBV19 and TRBJ1-2; TRBD1 might be the D (5 bases). The CDR3 is made up of 14 amino acids. The germline CDR1 and CDR2 sequences are LNHDA and SQIVND (reference sequence). Deletions cut 0 bases from V and 8 bases from J, with 13 bases between. The CDR3 bases are TGTGCCAGTAGTATAGATACCGGGGGTCCGGGCTACACCTTC. This encodes CASSIDTGGPGYTF.

V gene TRBV28 combines with J gene TRBJ1-2, with D tentatively TRBD1 (5 bases). The CDR3 loop spans 13 amino acids. The V end was cut by 10 bases, the J end by 0 bases, with 12 bases between. Germline V gene data show CDR1 as MDHEN and CDR2 as SYDVKM. The CDR3 nucleotides are TGTGCCACGGGGGGGGATTCTAACTATGGCTACACCTTC. Translation gives CATGGDSNYGYTF.

The CDR3 sequence: CASSEGGGMNTEAFF. In DNA form, the CDR3 reads TGTGCCAGCAGTGAAGGAGGGGGGATGAACACTGAAGCTTTCTTT. The chain has TRBV6-1 and TRBJ1-1; D is perhaps TRBD1 (6 bases). Trimming pared 1 base from V and 0 bases from J, leaving 9 bases between. The V gene's germline CDR1 is MNHNS and CDR2 SASEGT. The CDR3 has 15 residues.

V gene TRBV19 combines with J gene TRBJ2-1; 10 bases line up with TRBD2. The CDR3 loop spans 15 amino acids. J lost 4 bases, V lost 6 bases, and 6 bases had no gene match. Germline V lookup: CDR1 LNHDA, CDR2 SQIVND (reference sequence). DNA for the CDR3: TGTGCCAGTAGCATCACTAGCGGGGCGTACAATGAGCAGTTCTTC. It yields the protein CASSITSGAYNEQFF.

A note on this clone: One end of the junction fails to match germline, which may point to a read error. The same CDR3 is also encoded by other DNA sequences in this sample. This chain joins TRBV6-5 and TRBJ2-7; 10 bases align to TRBD1. Germline V gene sequence: CDR1 MNHEY, CDR2 SVGAGI. This CDR3 spans 16 amino acids. The CDR3 loop is CASSYPIGTGAYEQYF. CDR3 DNA sequence: TGCGCCAGCAGTTACCCAATAGGGACAGGGGCCTACGAGCAGTACTTC.

This clone came up a few times. CDR3 DNA sequence: TGTGCCAGCAGCCCCGGGCGGGACCAAGAGACCCAGTACTTC. Translation: CASSPGRDQETQYF. The chain links TRBV11-2 to TRBJ2-5; maybe TRBD2 (5 bases). V was trimmed by 5 bases and J by 0 bases, leaving 10 bases between them. CDR3 size: 14 residues. Germline assignment: CDR1 SGHAT and CDR2 FQNNGV.

CDR3 bases: TGTGCCAGCAGCGAGGGTGGGCAGGATGGACTGTTTTTT. It specifies CASSEGGQDGLFF. The chain joins TRBV9 to TRBJ1-4; D not resolved. Germline CDR1 and CDR2: SGDLS and YYNGEE. Trimming shortened V by 3 bases and J by 13 bases, and 16 bases separated the two germline ends. The CDR3 is 13 residues long.

The rearrangement joins TRBV5-1 to TRBJ1-6; D is undetermined. CDR1 SGHRS and CDR2 YFSETQ come from the germline V gene. V was clipped by 4 bases and J by 4 bases, with 9 bases between them. This CDR3 spans 14 amino acids. CDR3 amino acids: CASSPQDYNSPLHF. Here the CDR3 DNA reads TGCGCCAGCAGCCCGCAGGATTATAATTCACCCCTCCACTTT.

The chain employs TRBV5-1 and TRBJ1-5; D gene uncertain. From germline, CDR1 is SGHRS and CDR2 YFSETQ. This CDR3 contains 23 residues. The V and J ends lost 0 bases and 0 bases respectively, with 31 bases between them. The CDR3 region has the DNA TGCGCCAGCAGCTTGGTTCGGACTCATCCCCAACCTAGGGCAGAATATAGCAATCAGCCCCAGCATTTT. Amino acid sequence: CASSLVRTHPQPRAEYSNQPQHF.

The chain is built from TRBV4-2 and TRBJ1-3; D gene ambiguous. CDR3 length: 16 residues. Germline CDR1 is LGHNA and CDR2 is YNFKEQ. The V gene lost 1 base and the J gene lost 1 base, with 11 bases spanning the gap. CDR3 sequence reads: CASSQALSGSGNTIYF. As DNA, the CDR3 is TGTGCCAGCAGCCAAGCCTTGTCGGGTTCTGGAAACACCATATATTTT.

The chain uses TRBV7-3 and TRBJ1-2; 10 bases line up with TRBD1. This CDR3 contains 14 residues. Germline V gene data show CDR1 as SGHTA and CDR2 as FQGTGA. Trimming at V came to 5 bases and at J to 6 bases, leaving 6 bases not matched to a gene. CDR3 region: CASSPSTGGDGYTF. The CDR3 nucleotides read TGTGCCAGCAGCCCATCGACAGGGGGCGATGGCTACACCTTC. The whole variable domain, remainder taken from reference TRBV7-3 and TRBJ1-2, is GAGVSQTPSNKVTEKGKYVELRCDPISGHTALYWYRQSLGQGPEFLIYFQGTGAADDSGLPNDRFFAVRPEGSVSTLKIQRTERGDSAVYLCASSPSTGGDGYTFGSGTRLTVV.

The V gene is TRBV7-2, the J gene TRBJ1-6, with D unresolved. The germline gives CDR1 SGHTA, CDR2 FQGNSA. This CDR3 comprises 16 residues. V lost 6 bases to trimming and J lost 9 bases, with 21 bases between them. In nucleotides, the CDR3 is TGTGCCAGCAGTGCTCCCCGCGGGGATTTTGGTTCACCCCTCCACTTT. Its protein is CASSAPRGDFGSPLHF.

The chain recombines TRBV19 with TRBJ1-2; D possibly corresponds to TRBD1 (5 bases). V was shortened by 7 bases and J by 7 bases, with 13 bases between the two germline ends. Germline CDR1 LNHDA, CDR2 SQIVND (reference sequence). CDR3 size: 12 residues. CDR3 nucleotides: TGTGCCAGTAATATCCGGGACGGTGGCTACACCTTC. Translating it yields CASNIRDGGYTF.

The CDR3 DNA is TGTGCCAGAAGTAGCCAGACCCAGTACTTC. This sequence encodes CARSSQTQYF. The chain couples TRBV5-3 to TRBJ2-5; D gene ambiguous. TRBV5-3 has ORF status, its function being uncertain. This CDR3 has 10 residues. The germline V and J ends were trimmed by 5 bases and 6 bases, with 5 bases remaining between them.

To note about this clone: Other DNA sequences in this specimen translate into the identical CDR3. The chain carries TRBV11-2 and TRBJ2-3; possibly TRBD2 for D (5 bases). The V gene lost 6 bases and the J gene lost 4 bases, with 8 bases spanning the gap. The CDR3 consists of 12 residues. Germline V gene lookup returns CDR1 SGHAT and CDR2 FQNNGV. The CDR3 DNA sequence: TGTGCCAGCAGGCAGGAGGCAGATACGCAGTATTTT. It translates to CASRQEADTQYF.

The rearrangement uses TRBV5-5 and TRBJ2-7, with D unclear. The CDR3 runs 15 residues. Germline V gene data show CDR1 as SGHKS and CDR2 as YYEKEE (reference sequence). Trimming shortened V by 0 bases and J by 2 bases, and 12 bases separated the two germline ends. For the CDR3, the DNA is TGTGCCAGCAGCTTGGCCCCTCAGCCCGCCTACGAGCAGTACTTC. Protein sequence: CASSLAPQPAYEQYF.

The rearrangement uses TRBV9 and TRBJ2-2; 10 positions match TRBD1. Trimming took 0 bases from V and 4 from J; bases not matched to a gene: 3. From germline, CDR1 is SGDLS and CDR2 YYNGEE. This CDR3 has 16 amino acids. The CDR3 DNA is TGTGCCAGCAGCGTAGGGGGGACAGGGGTCACCGGGGAGCTGTTTTTT. It encodes CASSVGGTGVTGELFF.

The chain has TRBV7-8 and TRBJ2-5; 7 nucleotides line up with TRBD1. The CDR3 is made up of 15 amino acids. The germline V gene encodes CDR1 SGHVS and CDR2 FQNEAQ. V shed 5 bases and J 4 bases; nucleotides not matched to a gene: 10. CDR3 sequence: CASSTRQGLGETQYF. Here the CDR3 DNA reads TGTGCCAGCAGCACCCGACAGGGTTTGGGAGAGACCCAGTACTTC.

The CDR3 loop is CASRLSGGGPETQYF. The CDR3 DNA reads as TGTGCCAGCAGGCTCAGCGGGGGGGGCCCGGAGACCCAGTACTTC. V usage is TRBV7-2 and J usage is TRBJ2-5; 10 bases map to TRBD2. The germline V gene encodes CDR1 SGHTA and CDR2 FQGNSA. The CDR3 has 15 amino acids. The V gene end was trimmed by 6 bases and the J gene end by 5 bases; junction bases not matched to a gene: 9.